This T cell receptor (beta chain) originates from a study of shared clonotypes between healthy human individuals. Study-level findings and limits: Clonotype sharing levels among donors were expected to vary with sequencing depth. The sampled material consisted only of blood, and tissue repertoires are likely to differ.

Healthy adults negative for HIV, lacking recent acute infections or vaccinations, served as donors. V shed 1 base and J 4 bases; nucleotides not matched to a gene: 6. Germline-derived CDR1 and CDR2 are SGHRS and YFSETQ. The CDR3 contains 15 residues. About this clone itself: The antigen is not known.

Repertoires were generated with immunoSEQ multiplex PCR, while TCRdb's copy carries only in-frame clones and drops some. This sample has about 2.4 million clones; 85% to 95% occur once, and the top ten carry roughly 0.14%. This TCR was recovered from a man aged 18 to 29 in good health. The chain recombines TRBV5-1 with TRBJ1-1, with TRBD1 matching over 8 bases. Material: naive CD4+ T cells sorted from blood. Subset indicated: CD45RA+ positively selected. CDR3 nucleotides: TGCGCCAGCAGCTTGACTGACAGGGGAAGCACTGAAGCTTTCTTT. It is translated as CASSLTDRGSTEAFF.